These T cell receptor beta chains were read from a single sample in a study of cytomegalovirus exposure and HLA in healthy donors. Only in-frame clones appear in the TCRdb table, and some are missing; sequencing was by immunoSEQ multiplex PCR. The sample lists about 130,000 clones, about 91% occurring once. Material for sequencing was PBMCs. The receptors originated from a young woman in good health and CMV-seropositive. CDR3s include the opening cysteine and the closing phenylalanine or tryptophan. D genes are given only for firm matches. Part of the rows lack a size; the others show once, few, many or a class for expanded clones.

few,TRBD2,TRBV18,TRBJ2-2,CASSPPGSGTLTGELFF,TGTGCCAGCTCACCACCAGGTAGCGGGACCCTCACCGGGGAGCTGTTTTTT
NA,NA,TRBV11-2,TRBJ1-6,CASSLVPRAPNSPLHF,TGTGCCAGCAGCTTAGTACCCAGGGCGCCAAATTCACCCCTCCACTTT
NA,NA,TRBV5-1,TRBJ1-4,CASSLAQGTNEKLFF,TGCGCCAGCAGCTTGGCACAGGGAACTAATGAAAAACTGTTTTTT
NA,TRBD1,TRBV5-3,TRBJ1-4,CARSSPGQCNEKLFF,TGTGCCAGAAGCTCTCCGGGACAGTGTAATGAAAAACTGTTTTTT
NA,TRBD1,TRBV5-4,TRBJ1-5,CASSRTGEGPQHF,TGTGCCAGCAGCAGGACAGGGGAAGGGCCCCAGCATTTT
NA,NA,TRBV27,TRBJ2-5,CASSLSSNRGTETQYF,TGTGCCAGCAGTTTATCGTCGAATCGGGGAACAGAGACCCAGTACTTC
NA,NA,TRBV19,TRBJ1-4,CASSQGVNEKLFF,TGTGCCAGTAGTCAAGGGGTTAATGAAAAACTGTTTTTT
NA,TRBD1,TRBV27,TRBJ1-4,CASTRDRGNEKLFF,TGTGCCAGCACCAGGGACAGGGGTAACGAAAAACTGTTTTTT
NA,NA,TRBV15,TRBJ1-6,CATSRVRNLNSPLHF,TGTGCCACCAGCAGAGTGCGTAATCTTAATTCACCCCTCCACTTT
NA,TRBD1,TRBV7-2,TRBJ1-1,CASSWTGPSEAFF,TGTGCCAGCAGCTGGACAGGGCCTTCTGAAGCTTTCTTT
NA,NA,TRBV9,TRBJ2-5,CASSVASQETQYF,TGTGCCAGCAGCGTAGCCAGCCAAGAGACCCAGTACTTC
NA,NA,TRBV6-5,TRBJ2-7,CASSYSSDRLREQYF,TGTGCCAGCAGTTACTCGAGTGACAGATTACGCGAGCAGTACTTC
NA,TRBD1,TRBV28,TRBJ1-2,CASSGGQRYGYTF,TGTGCCAGCAGTGGGGGACAGCGCTATGGCTACACCTTC
NA,NA,TRBV6-1,TRBJ1-5,CASRTYRGNQPQHF,TGTGCCAGCAGGACCTACCGGGGCAATCAGCCCCAGCATTTT
NA,NA,TRBV13,TRBJ2-3,CASSTRQGTDTQYF,TGTGCCAGCAGCACAAGACAGGGCACAGATACGCAGTATTTT
NA,NA,TRBV25-1,TRBJ1-1,CASSKERNTEAFF,TGTGCCAGCAGTAAAGAGCGGAACACTGAAGCTTTCTTT
NA,NA,TRBV11-2,TRBJ1-1,CASSPAGFTEAFF,TGTGCCAGCAGCCCAGCAGGATTCACTGAAGCTTTCTTT
NA,TRBD1,TRBV5-1,TRBJ1-3,CASSLGQGAQGNTIYF,TGCGCCAGCAGCTTGGGACAGGGGGCGCAGGGAAACACCATATATTTT
NA,TRBD2,TRBV4-2,TRBJ2-1,CASSPNQVPSGGYNEQFF,TGTGCCAGCAGCCCGAACCAAGTCCCTAGCGGGGGGTACAATGAGCAGTTCTTC
NA,NA,TRBV9,TRBJ2-7,CASSVAPAGSGFYEQYF,TGTGCCAGCAGCGTAGCCCCGGCGGGGTCCGGCTTCTACGAGCAGTACTTC
once,TRBD1,TRBV28,TRBJ1-5,CASSTLGTGYNQPQHF,TGTGCCAGCAGTACCCTCGGGACAGGGTACAATCAGCCCCAGCATTTT
NA,TRBD2,TRBV4-3,TRBJ2-1,CASSQDGLTSGGYNEQFF,TGCGCCAGCAGCCAAGATGGTTTGACTAGCGGGGGGTACAATGAGCAGTTCTTC
NA,TRBD1,TRBV30,TRBJ1-2,CAWTGGGGYTF,TGTGCCTGGACAGGGGGAGGTGGCTACACCTTC
NA,NA,TRBV10-3,TRBJ1-5,CASSESGWAQPQHF,TGTGCCAGCAGTGAAAGCGGGTGGGCCCAGCCCCAGCATTTT
NA,NA,TRBV19,TRBJ2-2,CASSADSGYTGELFF,TGTGCCAGTAGTGCGGACAGTGGTTATACCGGGGAGCTGTTTTTT
NA,TRBD1,TRBV7-2,TRBJ2-7,CASSADRVSGEQYF,TGTGCCAGCAGCGCGGACAGGGTTTCAGGGGAGCAGTACTTC
NA,NA,TRBV15,TRBJ1-6,CATSRYQIGRGDSYNSPLHF,TGTGCCACCAGCAGGTACCAAATTGGGAGGGGAGACTCCTATAATTCACCCCTCCACTTT
NA,NA,TRBV27,TRBJ2-5,CASSLSKGGKTQYF,TGTGCCAGCAGTTTATCGAAGGGGGGGAAGACCCAGTACTTC
NA,TRBD1,TRBV28,TRBJ2-1,CASTSRTGSEQFF,TGTGCCAGCACTTCCAGGACAGGGTCAGAGCAGTTCTTC
NA,TRBD1,TRBV28,TRBJ1-4,CASWPGQGGQGEKLFF,TGTGCCAGCTGGCCGGGGCAGGGGGGCCAGGGGGAAAAACTGTTTTTT
NA,TRBD2,TRBV4-1,TRBJ2-1,CASSLISGTIHNEQFF,TGCGCCAGCAGCCTTATTAGCGGGACTATCCACAATGAGCAGTTCTTC
NA,NA,TRBV5-1,TRBJ2-5,CASSPYRDSQETQYF,TGCGCCAGCAGCCCCTACCGGGACTCCCAAGAGACCCAGTACTTC
NA,NA,TRBV6-5,TRBJ1-2,CASSYSAGANYGYTF,TGTGCCAGCAGTTACTCGGCAGGGGCTAACTATGGCTACACCTTC
once,NA,TRBV14,TRBJ2-7,CASSQEFRVEQYF,TGTGCCAGCAGCCAAGAGTTCCGGGTCGAGCAGTACTTC
NA,NA,TRBV27,TRBJ2-1,CASSLGHHEQFF,TGTGCCAGCAGTCTTGGACATCATGAGCAGTTCTTC
NA,TRBD1,TRBV30,TRBJ1-2,CAWSPGQGYGYTF,TGTGCCTGGAGTCCCGGACAGGGGTATGGCTACACCTTC
NA,TRBD2,TRBV19,TRBJ2-1,CASRTGGSSYNEQFF,TGTGCCAGTAGGACGGGGGGGAGCTCCTACAATGAGCAGTTCTTC
NA,NA,TRBV7-9,TRBJ2-7,CASSPPAASYEQYF,TGTGCCAGCAGCCCCCCGGCGGCCTCCTACGAGCAGTACTTC
once,TRBD2,TRBV29-1,TRBJ2-7,CSVAWGSGGHSYEQYF,TGCAGCGTCGCCTGGGGTAGCGGGGGCCACTCCTACGAGCAGTACTTC
NA,TRBD1,TRBV6-5,TRBJ1-2,CASSPGGGYTF,TGTGCCAGCAGTCCAGGGGGCGGCTACACCTTC
NA,TRBD1,TRBV7-6,TRBJ1-2,CASSGGRQGAFGYTF,TGTGCCAGCAGCGGGGGTCGACAGGGGGCTTTTGGCTACACCTTC
NA,TRBD1,TRBV4-1,TRBJ2-2,CASSQPVRDSTGELFF,TGCGCCAGCAGCCAACCAGTCCGGGACAGCACCGGGGAGCTGTTTTTT
NA,TRBD1,TRBV5-1,TRBJ2-7,CASSSRDRGEQYF,TGCGCCAGCAGCTCTAGGGACAGGGGCGAGCAGTACTTC
NA,TRBD2,TRBV28,TRBJ2-7,CASSFVSSGEYYEQYF,TGTGCCAGCAGTTTTGTTTCTAGCGGGGAGTACTACGAGCAGTACTTC
NA,TRBD1,TRBV7-8,TRBJ2-7,CASSRTGGIDEQYF,TGTGCCAGCAGCCGGACAGGGGGGATCGACGAGCAGTACTTC
once,NA,TRBV27,TRBJ1-1,CASSPGAQGMDTEAFF,TGTGCCAGCTCCCCAGGGGCTCAGGGAATGGACACTGAAGCTTTCTTT
NA,TRBD1,TRBV6-4,TRBJ2-2,CASSRQGAGGELFF,TGTGCCAGCAGTCGACAGGGGGCAGGCGGGGAGCTGTTTTTT
NA,NA,TRBV11-2,TRBJ2-3,CASSSYYSDTQYF,TGTGCCAGCAGCTCTTACTACTCAGATACGCAGTATTTT
NA,TRBD1,TRBV4-3,TRBJ2-2,CASSQDSGGPLPGELFF,TGCGCCAGCAGCCAAGACTCAGGGGGACCCCTCCCCGGGGAGCTGTTTTTT